Only a few counts were recorded for the clone carrying this TCR beta chain. Arm-PCR with iRepertoire HTBI primers amplified the CDR3 regions for these TCR beta libraries. TCRdb independently ran MiXCR on the multiplex PCR reads; one entry per CDR3 protein. The sample holds more than 300,000 distinct CDR3 sequences; 15% to 19% are singletons and the top ten take about 20%. This record comes from a study of regulatory T cells in long-lasting Graves disease. Time point described: newly diagnosed GD, antithyroid drugs for less than 3 months. PBMC-derived RNA was used for the TCR library. Graves' disease diagnosis used American Thyroid Association guidelines. An endocrinology department located in Xi'an, China, was where the patients came from. CDR1 is LNHNV, CDR2 YYDKDF, per germline (reference sequence). J gave up 0 bases and V 8 bases, and 3 bases lay outside the gene matches. The CDR3 is made up of 15 amino acids.

The origin of this receptor is a female donor with Graves disease. The chain is built from TRBV15 and TRBJ2-6; 8 nucleotides line up with TRBD1. The sample here was peripheral blood mononuclear cells (PBMCs), taken at new diagnosis, from a patient treated with antithyroid drugs. The CDR3 DNA follows: TGTGCCACCCGGACAGGGAACTCTGGGGCCAACGTCCTGACTTTC. It encodes CATRTGNSGANVLTF.